The sequence of this T cell receptor (beta chain) was determined in a study of blood T cell repertoires in COVID-19. Turning to the study itself: Sites in the United States, Italy and Spain provided acute and convalescent COVID-19 samples. T cells, B-cell-depleted T cells, or PBMCs supplied cDNA or gDNA.

The CDR3 consists of 15 residues. V dropped 6 bases and J dropped 4; count of bases not matched to a gene: 10. The germline V gene encodes CDR1 SNHLY and CDR2 FYNNEI. This clone has more than one count but fewer than ten. The authors' processing: Nucleated cell counts were estimated from reference gene primer amplification. Clones were read by immunoSEQ multiplex PCR, and TCRdb kept only the in-frame ones, dropping some. The V and J calls and clone size come from that table; D and trimming were worked out from the DNA. The table includes roughly 200,000 clones, roughly 85% detected once. Specimen: peripheral blood. This clonotype was sampled from a human donor with active or convalescent COVID-19. The donor label of this sample is uncertain. V and J are TRBV2 and TRBJ2-3, with TRBD2 matching 7 bases. The CDR3 region has the DNA TGTGCCAGCAGACCTCTAGCGGTCGGAGCAGATACGCAGTATTTT. Protein sequence: CASRPLAVGADTQYF.